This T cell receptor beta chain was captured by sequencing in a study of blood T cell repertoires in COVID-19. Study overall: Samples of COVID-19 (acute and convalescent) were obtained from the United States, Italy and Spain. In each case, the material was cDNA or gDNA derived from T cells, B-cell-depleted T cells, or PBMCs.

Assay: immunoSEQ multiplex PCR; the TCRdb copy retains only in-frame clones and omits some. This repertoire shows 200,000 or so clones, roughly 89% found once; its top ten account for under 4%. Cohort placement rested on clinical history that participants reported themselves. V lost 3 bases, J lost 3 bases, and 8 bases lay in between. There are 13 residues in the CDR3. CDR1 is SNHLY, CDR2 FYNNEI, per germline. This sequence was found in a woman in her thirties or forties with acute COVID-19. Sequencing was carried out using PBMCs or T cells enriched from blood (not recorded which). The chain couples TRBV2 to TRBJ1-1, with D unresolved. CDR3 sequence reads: CASSDVRDTEAFF. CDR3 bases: TGTGCCAGCAGTGATGTACGGGACACTGAAGCTTTCTTT.